The clone carrying this TCR beta chain was observed a single time. Some clones are missing from TCRdb's copy, which holds only in-frame ones; the method was immunoSEQ multiplex PCR. The sample lists around 110,000 clones; 93% were seen once. CDR3 length: 13 residues. Germline V lookup: CDR1 GTSNPN, CDR2 SVGIG (reference sequence). Trimming stripped 0 bases from V and 4 bases from J, with 6 bases between. The data were taken from a study of control samples from healthy donors and cancer patients. The material sequenced was blood. The genes are TRBV30 and TRBJ2-2; D uncertain. This receptor was identified in a man aged 25-45 years in good health. The CDR3 sequence is CAWSVPPTGELFF. The CDR3 nucleotides are TGTGCCTGGAGTGTCCCCCCCACCGGGGAGCTGTTTTTT.